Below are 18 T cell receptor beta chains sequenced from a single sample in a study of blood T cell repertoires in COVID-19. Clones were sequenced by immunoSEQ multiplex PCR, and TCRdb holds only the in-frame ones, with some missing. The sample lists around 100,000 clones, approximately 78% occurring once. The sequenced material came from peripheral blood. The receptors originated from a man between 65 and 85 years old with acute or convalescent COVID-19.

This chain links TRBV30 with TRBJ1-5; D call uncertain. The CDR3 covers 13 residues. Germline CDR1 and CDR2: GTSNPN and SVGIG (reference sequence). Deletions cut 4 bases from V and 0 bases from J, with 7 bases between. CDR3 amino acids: CAWNKDSNQPQHF. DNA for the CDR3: TGTGCCTGGAACAAAGATAGCAATCAGCCCCAGCATTTT. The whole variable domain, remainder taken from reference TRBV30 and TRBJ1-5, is SQTIHQWPATLVQPVGSPLSLECTVEGTSNPNLYWYRQAAGRGLQLLFYSVGIGQISSEVPQNLSASRPQDRQFILSSKKLLLSDSGFYLCAWNKDSNQPQHFGDGTRLSIL.

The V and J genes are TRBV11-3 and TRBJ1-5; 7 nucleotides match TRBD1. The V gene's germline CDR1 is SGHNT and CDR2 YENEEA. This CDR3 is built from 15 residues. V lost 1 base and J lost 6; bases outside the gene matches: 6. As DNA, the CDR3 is TGTGCCAGCAGCTTAGGAGGAGACAGGGCTCAGCCCCAGCATTTT. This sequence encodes CASSLGGDRAQPQHF.

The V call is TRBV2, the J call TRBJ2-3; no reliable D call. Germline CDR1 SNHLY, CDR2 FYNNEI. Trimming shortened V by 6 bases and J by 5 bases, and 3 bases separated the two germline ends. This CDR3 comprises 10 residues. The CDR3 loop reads CASSLDTQYF. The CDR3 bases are TGTGCCAGCAGCCTAGATACGCAGTATTTT.

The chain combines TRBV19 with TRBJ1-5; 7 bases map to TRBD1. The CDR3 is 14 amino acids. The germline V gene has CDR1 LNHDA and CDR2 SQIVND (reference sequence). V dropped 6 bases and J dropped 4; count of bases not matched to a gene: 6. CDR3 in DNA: TGTGCCAGTAGCACAGGGGAACGGAATCAGCCCCAGCATTTT. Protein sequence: CASSTGERNQPQHF.

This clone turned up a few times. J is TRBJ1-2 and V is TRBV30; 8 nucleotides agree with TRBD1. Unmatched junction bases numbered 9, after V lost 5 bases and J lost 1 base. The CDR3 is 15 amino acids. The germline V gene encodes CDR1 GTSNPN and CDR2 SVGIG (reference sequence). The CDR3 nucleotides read TGTGCCTGGCCTCAGGGGGCCGGCAGTAACTATGGCTACACCTTC. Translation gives CAWPQGAGSNYGYTF.

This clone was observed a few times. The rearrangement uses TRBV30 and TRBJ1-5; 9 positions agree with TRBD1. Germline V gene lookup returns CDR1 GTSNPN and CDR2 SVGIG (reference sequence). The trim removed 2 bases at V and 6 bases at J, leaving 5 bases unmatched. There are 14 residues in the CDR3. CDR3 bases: TGTGCCTGGAGTCTACAGGGGGCTAGTCAGCCCCAGCATTTT. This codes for CAWSLQGASQPQHF.

CDR3 residues: CASISDRGGWKYF. CDR3 DNA sequence: TGTGCCAGCATCTCGGACAGGGGAGGGTGGAAGTATTTT. J is TRBJ2-3 and V is TRBV6-5; TRBD1 agrees at 9 bases. The CDR3 is 13 residues long. In germline, CDR1 is MNHEY, CDR2 SVGAGI. The V and J ends lost 7 bases and 13 bases, in that order; junction bases with no gene match: 12.

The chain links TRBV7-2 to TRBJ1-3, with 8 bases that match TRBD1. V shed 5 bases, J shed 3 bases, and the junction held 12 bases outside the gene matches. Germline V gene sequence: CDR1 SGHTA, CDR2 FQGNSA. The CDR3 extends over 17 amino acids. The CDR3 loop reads CASSRRFDRGGGNTIYF. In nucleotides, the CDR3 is TGTGCCAGCAGCCGTAGGTTCGACAGGGGAGGTGGAAACACCATATATTTT.

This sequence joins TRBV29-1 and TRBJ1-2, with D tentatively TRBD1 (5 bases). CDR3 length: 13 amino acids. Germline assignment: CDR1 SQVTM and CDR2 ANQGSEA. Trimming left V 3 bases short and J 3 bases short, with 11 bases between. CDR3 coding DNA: TGCAGCGTTGATGTCGCGACAGACTATGGCTACACCTTC. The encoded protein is CSVDVATDYGYTF.

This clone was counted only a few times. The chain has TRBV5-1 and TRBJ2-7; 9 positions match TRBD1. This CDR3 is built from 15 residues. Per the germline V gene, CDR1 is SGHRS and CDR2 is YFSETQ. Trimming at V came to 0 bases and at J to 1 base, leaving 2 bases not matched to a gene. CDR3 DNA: TGCGCCAGCAGCTTGGGCGGACAGGGGTCCTACGAGCAGTACTTC. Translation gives CASSLGGQGSYEQYF.

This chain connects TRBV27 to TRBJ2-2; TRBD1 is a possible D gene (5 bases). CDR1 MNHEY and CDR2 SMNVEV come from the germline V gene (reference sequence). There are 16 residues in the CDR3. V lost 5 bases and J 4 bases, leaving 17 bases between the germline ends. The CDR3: CASSLQGTLTTGELFF. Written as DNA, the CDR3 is TGTGCCAGCAGTCTCCAGGGAACCTTGACCACCGGGGAGCTGTTTTTT.

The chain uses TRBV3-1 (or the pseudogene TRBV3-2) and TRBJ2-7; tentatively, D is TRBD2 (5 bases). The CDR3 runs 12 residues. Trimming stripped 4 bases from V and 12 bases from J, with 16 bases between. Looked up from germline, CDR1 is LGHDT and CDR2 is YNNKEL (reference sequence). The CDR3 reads CASSLGEGRPYF. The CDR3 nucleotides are TGTGCCAGCAGCCTCGGCGAGGGAAGGCCGTACTTC.

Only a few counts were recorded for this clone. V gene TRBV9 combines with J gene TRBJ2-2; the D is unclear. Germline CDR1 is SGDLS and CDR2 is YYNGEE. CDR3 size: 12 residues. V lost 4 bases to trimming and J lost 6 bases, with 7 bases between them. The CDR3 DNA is TGTGCCAGCAGCCCAGATGCCGGGGAGCTGTTTTTT. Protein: CASSPDAGELFF.

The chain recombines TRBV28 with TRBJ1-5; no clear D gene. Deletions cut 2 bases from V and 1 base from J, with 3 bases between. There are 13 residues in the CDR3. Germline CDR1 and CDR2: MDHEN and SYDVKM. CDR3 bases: TGTGCCAGCAGTTTAGGCAGCAATCAGCCCCAGCATTTT. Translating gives CASSLGSNQPQHF.

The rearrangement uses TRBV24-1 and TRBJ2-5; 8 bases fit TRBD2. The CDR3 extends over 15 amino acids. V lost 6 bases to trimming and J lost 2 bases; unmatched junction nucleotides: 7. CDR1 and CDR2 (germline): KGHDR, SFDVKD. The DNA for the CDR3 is TGTGCCACCAGTCCACCGGGAGGGCCACAAGAGACCCAGTACTTC. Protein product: CATSPPGGPQETQYF.

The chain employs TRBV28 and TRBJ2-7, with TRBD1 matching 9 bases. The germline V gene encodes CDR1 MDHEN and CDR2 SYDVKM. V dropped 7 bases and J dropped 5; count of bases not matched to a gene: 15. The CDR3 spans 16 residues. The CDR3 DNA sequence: TGTGCCAGCACCCCTAACGCGGGACAGGGTGGGAACGAGCAGTACTTC. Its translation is CASTPNAGQGGNEQYF.

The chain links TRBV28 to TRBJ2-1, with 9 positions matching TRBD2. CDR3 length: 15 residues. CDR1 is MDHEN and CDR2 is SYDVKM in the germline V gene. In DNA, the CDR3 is TGTGCGCTAGCGGGGAGTCAGAGCTCCTACAATGAGCAGTTCTTC. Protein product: CALAGSQSSYNEQFF.

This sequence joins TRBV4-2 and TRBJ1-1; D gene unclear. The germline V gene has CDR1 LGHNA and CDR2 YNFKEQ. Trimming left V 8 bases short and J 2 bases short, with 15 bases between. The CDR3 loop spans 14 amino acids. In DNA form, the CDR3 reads TGTGCCAGCGCGTCGCTGGAGATAAACACTGAAGCTTTCTTT. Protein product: CASASLEINTEAFF.